This T cell receptor beta chain is from a study of shared clonotypes between healthy human individuals. Study-level findings and limits: Generation probabilities were higher for clonotypes shared across all four sorted-subset donors than for unshared ones. The expectation was that sequencing depth would affect clonotype sharing among donors.

V lost 3 bases to trimming and J lost 6 bases, with 24 bases between them. Germline lookup yields CDR1 SEHNR and CDR2 FQNEAQ (reference sequence). This CDR3 region has 17 residues. Authors' analysis steps: ImmunoSEQ gave junction-only sequences without quality scores, so filtering differed. This table comes from immunoSEQ multiplex PCR, and its TCRdb copy is limited to in-frame clones, with some not included. Clone size and V and J calls were adopted from that table, with D and trimming inferred from the DNA. The sample has 1,500,000 or so clones; about 98.5% are singletons. Turning to this clone: The antigen remains undetermined.

V usage is TRBV7-9 and J usage is TRBJ2-7; the D gene is possibly TRBD1 (6 bases). This receptor was taken from a young man in good health. What was sequenced was naive CD4+ T cells sorted from blood. Subset given: CD45RA+ positively selected. CDR3 sequence: CASSFALRTASLGEQYF. CDR3 DNA sequence: TGTGCCAGCAGCTTTGCCTTAAGGACAGCTTCCCTAGGCGAGCAGTACTTC.